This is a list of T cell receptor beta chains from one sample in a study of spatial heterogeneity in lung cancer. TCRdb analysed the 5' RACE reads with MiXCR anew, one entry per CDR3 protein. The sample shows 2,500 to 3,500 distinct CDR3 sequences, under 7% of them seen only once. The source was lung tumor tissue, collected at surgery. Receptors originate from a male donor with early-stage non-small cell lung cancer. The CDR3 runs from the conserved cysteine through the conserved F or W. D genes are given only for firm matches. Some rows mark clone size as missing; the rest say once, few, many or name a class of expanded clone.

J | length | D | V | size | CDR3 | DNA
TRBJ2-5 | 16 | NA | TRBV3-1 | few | CASSPSPRFYQETQYF | TGTGCCAGCAGCCCGAGTCCTCGCTTTTACCAAGAGACCCAGTACTTC
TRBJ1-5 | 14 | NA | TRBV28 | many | CASTSAFSNQPQHF | TGTGCCAGCACCTCAGCATTTAGCAATCAGCCCCAGCATTTT
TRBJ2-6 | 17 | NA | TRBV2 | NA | CASRPGQGISGANVLTF | TGTGCCAGCAGACCGGGACAAGGGATCTCTGGGGCCAACGTCCTGACTTTC
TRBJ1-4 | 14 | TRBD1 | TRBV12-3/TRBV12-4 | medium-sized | CASSRTGVDEKLFF | TGTGCCAGCAGTAGGACAGGGGTGGACGAAAAACTGTTTTTT
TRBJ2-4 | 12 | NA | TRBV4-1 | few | CASSQVGQIQYF | TGCGCCAGCAGCCAGGTCGGACAGATTCAGTACTTC
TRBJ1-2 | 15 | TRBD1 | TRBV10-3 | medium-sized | CAISESPDRGNGYTF | TGTGCCATCAGTGAGTCGCCCGACAGGGGCAATGGCTACACCTTC
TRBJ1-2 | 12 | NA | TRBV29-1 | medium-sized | CSVARSNYGYTF | TGCAGCGTTGCTCGGAGTAACTATGGCTACACCTTC
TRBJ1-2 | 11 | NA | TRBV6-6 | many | CASSRMYGYTF | TGTGCCAGCAGTCGGATGTATGGCTACACCTTC
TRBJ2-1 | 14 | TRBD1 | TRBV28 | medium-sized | CASLLRQGGHEQFF | TGTGCCAGCCTTTTGCGACAGGGGGGCCATGAGCAGTTCTTC
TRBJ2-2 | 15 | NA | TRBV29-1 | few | CSVEEGPSMTGELFF | TGCAGCGTTGAAGAAGGGCCTAGCATGACCGGGGAGCTGTTTTTT
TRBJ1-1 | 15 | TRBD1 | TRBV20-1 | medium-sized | CSAGDPTGGNTEAFF | TGCAGTGCTGGGGACCCGACAGGGGGAAACACTGAAGCTTTCTTT
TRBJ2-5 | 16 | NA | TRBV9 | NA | CASSVAAANPQETQYF | TGTGCCAGCAGCGTAGCGGCGGCTAACCCACAAGAGACCCAGTACTTC
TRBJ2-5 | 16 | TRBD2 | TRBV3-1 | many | CASSQRATSGGETQYF | TGTGCCAGCAGCCAAAGGGCGACTAGCGGGGGCGAGACCCAGTACTTC
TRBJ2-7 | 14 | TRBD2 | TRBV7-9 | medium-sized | CASSFGGGIYEQYF | TGTGCCAGCAGCTTTGGCGGGGGGATCTACGAGCAGTACTTC
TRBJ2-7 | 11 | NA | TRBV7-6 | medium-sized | CASSLGVEQYF | TGTGCCAGCAGCTTAGGGGTCGAGCAGTACTTC
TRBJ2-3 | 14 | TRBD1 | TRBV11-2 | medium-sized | CASSRDRGPDTQYF | TGTGCCAGCAGCAGGGACAGGGGCCCAGATACGCAGTATTTT
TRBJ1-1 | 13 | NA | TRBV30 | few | CAWSLEMNTEAFF | TGTGCCTGGAGCCTTGAGATGAACACTGAAGCTTTCTTT
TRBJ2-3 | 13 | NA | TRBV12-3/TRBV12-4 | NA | CASSRRLVDTQYF | TGTGCCAGCAGTCGTCGACTAGTGGATACGCAGTATTTT
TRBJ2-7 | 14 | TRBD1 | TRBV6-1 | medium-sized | CASSWTGLAYEQYF | TGTGCCAGCAGTTGGACAGGGCTGGCCTACGAGCAGTACTTC
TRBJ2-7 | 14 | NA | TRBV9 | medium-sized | CASSVGVGPYEQYF | TGTGCCAGCAGCGTAGGGGTGGGCCCCTACGAGCAGTACTTC
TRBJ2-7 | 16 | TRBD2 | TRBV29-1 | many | CSVLGRANPLSYEQYF | TGCAGCGTCCTGGGGAGGGCTAACCCCCTTTCTTACGAGCAGTACTTC
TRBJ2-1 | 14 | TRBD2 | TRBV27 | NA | CASSPGGSYNEQFF | TGTGCCAGCAGCCCGGGGGGTTCCTACAATGAGCAGTTCTTC
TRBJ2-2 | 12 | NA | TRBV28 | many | CASSLQPGELFF | TGTGCCAGCAGTCTACAGCCCGGGGAGCTGTTTTTT
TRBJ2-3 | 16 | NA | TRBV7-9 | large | CASSLGSDYGTDTQYF | TGTGCCAGCAGCTTAGGGTCAGACTATGGGACAGATACGCAGTATTTT
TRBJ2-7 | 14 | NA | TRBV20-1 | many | CSAFRDQNYYEQYF | TGCAGTGCTTTTCGCGACCAGAACTACTACGAGCAGTACTTC
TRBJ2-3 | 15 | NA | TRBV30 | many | CAWSVLRGDTDTQYF | TGTGCCTGGAGTGTACTCCGAGGGGACACAGATACGCAGTATTTT
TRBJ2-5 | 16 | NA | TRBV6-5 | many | CASSYNPVGTQETQYF | TGTGCCAGCAGTTACAACCCGGTGGGGACCCAAGAGACCCAGTACTTC
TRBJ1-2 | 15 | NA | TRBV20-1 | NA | CSARFSGVTNYGYTF | TGCAGTGCTAGATTTTCAGGGGTAACTAACTATGGCTACACCTTC
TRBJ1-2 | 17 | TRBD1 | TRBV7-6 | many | CASSARDRGLANYGYTF | TGTGCCAGCAGCGCCCGGGACAGGGGATTAGCTAACTATGGCTACACCTTC
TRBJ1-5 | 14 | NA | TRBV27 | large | CASSSSDSNQPQHF | TGTGCCAGCAGTTCCTCCGATAGCAATCAGCCCCAGCATTTT
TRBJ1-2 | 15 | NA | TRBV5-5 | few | CASSRFPGANYGYTF | TGTGCCAGCAGCCGGTTCCCGGGAGCCAACTATGGCTACACCTTC
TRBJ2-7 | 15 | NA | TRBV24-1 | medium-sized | CATSETGTSFYEQYF | TGTGCCACCAGTGAAACCGGGACAAGCTTCTACGAGCAGTACTTC
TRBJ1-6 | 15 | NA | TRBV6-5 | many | CASSAGTDRQSPLHF | TGTGCCAGCAGTGCAGGGACGGATAGACAATCACCCCTCCACTTT
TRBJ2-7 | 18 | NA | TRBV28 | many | CASSLGRRVGDLPYEQYF | TGTGCCAGCAGTTTAGGTCGTCGGGTGGGAGACCTCCCCTACGAGCAGTACTTC
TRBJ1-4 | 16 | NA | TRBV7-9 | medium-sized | CAMGTTAVATNEKLFF | TGTGCCATGGGGACTACGGCGGTTGCAACTAATGAAAAACTGTTTTTT
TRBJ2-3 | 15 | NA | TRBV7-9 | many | CASSLGDIGTDTQYF | TGTGCCAGCAGCTTAGGGGACATAGGCACAGATACGCAGTATTTT
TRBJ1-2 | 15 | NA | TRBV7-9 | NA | CASSPSGRNGGGYTF | TGTGCCAGCAGCCCTTCGGGGCGAAATGGGGGAGGCTACACCTTC
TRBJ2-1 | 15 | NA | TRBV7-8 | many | CASSLFGSSYNEQFF | TGTGCCAGCAGCTTATTTGGGAGCTCCTACAATGAGCAGTTCTTC
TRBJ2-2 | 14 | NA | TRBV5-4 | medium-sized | CASSWGLYTGELFF | TGTGCCAGCAGCTGGGGGCTTTACACCGGGGAGCTGTTTTTT
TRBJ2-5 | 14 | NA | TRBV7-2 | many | CASSLGQHQETQYF | TGTGCCAGCAGCTTAGGACAACACCAAGAGACCCAGTACTTC
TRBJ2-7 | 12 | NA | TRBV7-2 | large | CASSLGAYEQYF | TGTGCCAGCAGCTTAGGGGCCTACGAGCAGTACTTC
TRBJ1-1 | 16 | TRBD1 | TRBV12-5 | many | CASGLTPLTGTTEAFF | TGTGCTAGTGGTTTGACACCCTTGACAGGGACCACTGAAGCTTTCTTT
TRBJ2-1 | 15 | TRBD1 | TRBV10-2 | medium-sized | CASRGTGGSYNEQFF | TGCGCCAGCAGAGGGACAGGGGGCTCCTACAATGAGCAGTTCTTC
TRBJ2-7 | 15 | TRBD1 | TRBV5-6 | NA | CASSFRTGDIHEQYF | TGTGCCAGCAGCTTCAGGACAGGGGATATCCACGAGCAGTACTTC
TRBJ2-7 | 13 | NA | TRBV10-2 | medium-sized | CASSGGTYYEQYF | TGCGCCAGCAGTGGGGGGACATACTACGAGCAGTACTTC
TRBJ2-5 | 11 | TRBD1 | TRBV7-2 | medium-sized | CASSPGTGATF | TGTGCCAGCAGCCCCGGGACAGGCGCCACCTTC
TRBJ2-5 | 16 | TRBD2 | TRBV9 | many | CASSPSPAGGQETQYF | TGTGCCAGCAGCCCTTCCCCAGCGGGAGGGCAAGAGACCCAGTACTTC
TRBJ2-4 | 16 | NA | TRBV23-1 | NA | CANTPFRDPRRNIQYF | TGCGCCAACACCCCATTCCGGGACCCAAGGAGGAACATTCAGTACTTC
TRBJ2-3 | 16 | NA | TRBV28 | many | CASSFFAEISTDTQYF | TGTGCCAGCAGTTTTTTCGCGGAGATCAGCACAGATACGCAGTATTTT
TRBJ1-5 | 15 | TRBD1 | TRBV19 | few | CASSMRTGGDQPQHF | TGTGCCAGTAGTATGCGGACAGGGGGGGATCAGCCCCAGCATTTT
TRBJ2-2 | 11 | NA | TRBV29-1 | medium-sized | CSVGNAGELFF | TGCAGCGTGGGGAACGCCGGGGAGCTGTTTTTT
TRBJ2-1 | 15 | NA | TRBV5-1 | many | CASSLDTGGHNEQFF | TGCGCCAGCAGCTTGGATACGGGGGGCCACAATGAGCAGTTCTTC
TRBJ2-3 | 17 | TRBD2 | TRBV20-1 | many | CSATRSGRVLFTDTQYF | TGCAGTGCTACCCGCAGCGGGAGGGTTTTGTTCACAGATACGCAGTATTTT
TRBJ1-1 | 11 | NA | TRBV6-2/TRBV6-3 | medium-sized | CASSGETEAFF | TGTGCCAGCAGTGGGGAAACTGAAGCTTTCTTT
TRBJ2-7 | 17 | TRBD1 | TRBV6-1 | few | CASSDISPFQGAYEQYF | TGTGCCAGCAGCGATATTTCTCCTTTTCAGGGGGCTTACGAGCAGTACTTC
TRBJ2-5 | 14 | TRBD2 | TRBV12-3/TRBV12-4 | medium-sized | CASSAEGEGETQYF | TGTGCCAGCAGCGCCGAAGGGGAGGGAGAGACCCAGTACTTC